The clone carrying this T cell receptor beta chain was detected a few times. This sample was included in a study of blood T cells in healthy people across ages. The CDR3 extends over 15 amino acids. In germline, CDR1 is GTSNPN, CDR2 SVGIG (reference sequence). Deletions cut 2 bases from V and 0 bases from J, with 8 bases between. Next came a second PCR, run for about 6 to 12 cycles, which used a sample-barcoded 5' primer along with a J-beta primer mix. Each CDR3 protein gets one entry after TCRdb re-called the 5' RACE reads with MiXCR. This sample has 650,000 to 950,000 distinct CDR3 sequences; roughly 44% occur once, and the top ten carry about 19%.

The sequencing input was blood. The rearrangement joins TRBV30 to TRBJ2-6; D gene uncertain. The clonotype was recovered from a man in his sixties in good health. The CDR3 is CAWSIQSSGANVLTF. The CDR3 coding sequence is TGTGCCTGGAGTATCCAGAGCTCTGGGGCCAACGTCCTGACTTTC.